A single sample is the source of the 12 T cell receptor beta chains below, sequenced in a study of blood T cell repertoires in COVID-19. Profiling relied on immunoSEQ multiplex PCR, and the TCRdb table lists in-frame clones only, not all of them. Of about 73,000 clones detected, about 82% appear once; the ten largest clones hold roughly 2%. The sample taken for sequencing was peripheral blood. These TCRs come from an older woman with acute or convalescent COVID-19.

The chain links TRBV20-1 to TRBJ1-6, with 9 bases lining up with TRBD1. From germline, CDR1 is DFQATT and CDR2 SNEGSKA (reference sequence). The junction had 4 bases not matched to a gene; V was cut back by 3 bases and J by 10 bases. This CDR3 has 13 residues. The CDR3 is CSASKGQGSPLHF. DNA of the CDR3: TGCAGTGCTAGTAAGGGACAGGGATCACCCCTCCACTTT.

This chain joins TRBV6-5 and TRBJ2-3; the match to TRBD1 covers 7 bases. CDR3 size: 14 residues. The germline CDR1 and CDR2 sequences are MNHEY and SVGAGI. Unmatched junction bases numbered 3, after V lost 0 bases and J lost 6 bases. The CDR3 reads CASSYSTRGDTQYF. The CDR3 bases are TGTGCCAGCAGTTACTCGACCAGGGGGGATACGCAGTATTTT.

V is TRBV19 and J is TRBJ1-5; D is ambiguous. The length of the CDR3 is 16 residues. V was shortened by 3 bases and J by 7 bases, with 19 bases between the two germline ends. Germline assignment: CDR1 LNHDA and CDR2 SQIVND (reference sequence). The CDR3 bases are TGTGCCAGTAGTATCTTTGCGGGAATGCAAGACCAGCCCCAGCATTTT. It yields the protein CASSIFAGMQDQPQHF. Full variable domain (missing parts from reference TRBV19 and TRBJ1-5): DGGITQSPKYLFRKEGQNVTLSCEQNLNHDAMYWYRQDPGQGLRLIYYSQIVNDFQKGDIAEGYSVSREKKESFPLTVTSAQKNPTAFYLCASSIFAGMQDQPQHFGDGTRLSIL.

This clone was observed a handful of times. V and J are TRBV19 and TRBJ1-5; D not resolved. Between the trimmed V and J ends, which lost 4 bases and 2 bases, there was a span of 9 bases. The CDR3 consists of 14 residues. Looked up from germline, CDR1 is LNHDA and CDR2 is SQIVND (reference sequence). The chain's CDR3 is CASSNAAGNQPQHF. In DNA form, the CDR3 reads TGTGCCAGTAGTAATGCGGCAGGCAATCAGCCCCAGCATTTT.

Worth noting for this clone: This specimen includes other DNA sequences encoding the same CDR3. The chain couples TRBV19 to TRBJ1-2; possible D gene TRBD1, 5 bases. V shed 5 bases and J shed 4 bases, with 11 bases lying between them. This CDR3 contains 13 residues. The germline CDR1 and CDR2 sequences are LNHDA and SQIVND (reference sequence). CDR3 nucleotide sequence: TGTGCCAGTAGTCCCCAGGGATTCTATGGCTACACCTTC. It specifies CASSPQGFYGYTF.

The chain joins TRBV19 to TRBJ2-2; 8 nucleotides agree with TRBD2. The CDR3 spans 19 residues. The germline V gene has CDR1 LNHDA and CDR2 SQIVND (reference sequence). V gave up 5 bases and J gave up 0 bases; unmatched junction bases: 14. The CDR3 spells CASSQSASGRRTNTGELFF. CDR3 sequence (DNA): TGTGCCAGTAGTCAGTCGGCTAGCGGGCGCCGCACGAACACCGGGGAGCTGTTTTTT.

The V and J genes are TRBV7-9 and TRBJ2-1; the D gene is possibly TRBD1 (5 bases). CDR1 and CDR2 (germline): SEHNR, FQNEAQ (reference sequence). This CDR3 has 15 amino acids. V lost 1 base to trimming and J lost 4 bases, with 11 bases between them. The CDR3 DNA reads as TGTGCCAGCAGCTTAGTCCCCGGACAATACAATGAGCAGTTCTTC. As protein: CASSLVPGQYNEQFF.

The rearrangement uses TRBV13 and TRBJ1-2; perhaps TRBD1 as D (5 bases). Trimming shortened V by 8 bases and J by 5 bases, and 24 bases separated the two germline ends. Germline CDR1 PRHDT, CDR2 FYEKMQ (reference sequence). This CDR3 region has 16 residues. The CDR3 here is CASGQGDAAELYGYTF. DNA of the CDR3: TGTGCCAGCGGGCAAGGGGATGCTGCGGAATTGTATGGCTACACCTTC.

This clone came up once. The genes are TRBV19 and TRBJ1-6, with 9 bases fitting TRBD1. Germline V lookup: CDR1 LNHDA, CDR2 SQIVND (reference sequence). With V trimmed by 6 bases and J by 7 bases, 13 bases remained unmatched. This CDR3 has 17 residues. DNA for the CDR3: TGTGCCAGTAGCCTCTCTTTGGGGACAGGGTTGAATTCACCCCTCCACTTT. The encoded protein is CASSLSLGTGLNSPLHF.

The chain carries TRBV29-1 and TRBJ2-1; D is unclear. Germline V CDR1 and CDR2: SQVTM, ANQGSEA. The ends were cut back, 2 bases at V and 7 bases at J, with 12 bases in the middle. CDR3 length equals 13 residues. The CDR3 sequence is CSVERGSRNEQFF. CDR3 bases: TGCAGCGTTGAACGCGGCTCAAGAAATGAGCAGTTCTTC.

This clone was observed a few times. CDR3 loop: CASSRTVQETQYF. CDR3 nucleotides: TGTGCCAGCAGTAGGACAGTCCAAGAGACCCAGTACTTC. The chain uses TRBV2 and TRBJ2-5, with D possibly being TRBD1 (6 bases). The CDR3 has 13 residues. Trimming stripped 5 bases from V and 1 base from J, with 8 bases between. Germline CDR1 is SNHLY and CDR2 is FYNNEI.

The chain has TRBV6-6 and TRBJ1-5; 9 bases are a match to TRBD1. This CDR3 has 14 amino acids. Germline CDR1 reads MNHNY; CDR2 reads SVGAGI (reference sequence). With 5 bases clipped from V and 7 bases from J, the junction kept 6 bases outside the gene matches. CDR3 sequence reads: CASSHGQGSQPQHF. Written as DNA, the CDR3 is TGTGCCAGCAGTCATGGACAGGGGTCGCAGCCCCAGCATTTT.